The rows below give T cell receptor beta chains drawn from one sample of a study of CD8+ T cells in alopecia areata. Using immunoSEQ multiplex PCR, the repertoire was profiled, and TCRdb retains in-frame clones only, with some absent. The table includes about 250,000 clones, 67% detected once. Sequencing was performed on CD4+ T cells sorted from blood, taken at week 0. The receptors were gathered from a human donor with alopecia areata. The CDR3 runs from the conserved cysteine through the conserved F or W. Each record gives: clone size, V gene, D gene, J gene, CDR3 protein, CDR3 DNA. A D gene is named only where the DNA matches it firmly. Size values are once, few and many counts, or a class for expanded clones, and some rows have none.

>.|TRBV29-1|.|TRBJ1-5
CSVLLGGDGPQHF
TGCAGCGTGCTGTTGGGGGGCGATGGGCCCCAGCATTTT
>.|TRBV7-3|.|TRBJ2-5
CASSLTASQQETQYF
TGTGCCAGCAGCTTAACCGCTTCCCAGCAAGAGACCCAGTACTTC
>few|TRBV7-6|.|TRBJ1-3
CASSPSRDRNTIYF
TGTGCCAGCAGCCCATCCCGGGATAGAAACACCATATATTTT
>.|TRBV30|.|TRBJ1-1
CAWSTGTTNTEAFF
TGTGCCTGGAGTACCGGGACAACGAACACTGAAGCTTTCTTT
>.|TRBV4-3|.|TRBJ1-1
CASSQDQGWGEAFF
TGCGCCAGCAGCCAAGATCAAGGGTGGGGTGAAGCTTTCTTT
>.|TRBV29-1|TRBD2|TRBJ2-7
CSVRLAGGSYEQYF
TGCAGCGTAAGACTAGCGGGGGGGTCCTACGAGCAGTACTTC
>.|TRBV5-6|TRBD1|TRBJ1-2
CASSFRDRQAYGYTF
TGTGCCAGCAGTTTCCGGGACAGGCAAGCTTATGGCTACACCTTC
>.|TRBV5-4|TRBD2|TRBJ2-5
CASSPGLAGAAGETQYF
TGTGCCAGCAGCCCGGGACTAGCGGGGGCCGCGGGGGAGACCCAGTACTTC
>.|TRBV5-1|TRBD1|TRBJ1-2
CASSLGGQANYGYTF
TGCGCCAGCAGCTTGGGGGGACAGGCTAACTATGGCTACACCTTC
>.|TRBV18|TRBD2|TRBJ2-5
CASSPPFSGASGTQYF
TGTGCCAGCTCACCACCATTTAGCGGGGCCAGTGGGACCCAGTACTTC
>.|TRBV5-1|.|TRBJ2-5
CASSLLGQETQYF
TGCGCCAGCAGCTTACTCGGCCAAGAGACCCAGTACTTC
>.|TRBV30|.|TRBJ2-5
CASTKGGNQETQYF
TGTGCCTCCACCAAAGGAGGGAACCAAGAGACCCAGTACTTC
>.|TRBV5-1|TRBD2|TRBJ2-3
CASSSGLAGGFTDTQYF
TGCGCCAGCAGCTCTGGACTAGCGGGGGGCTTCACAGATACGCAGTATTTT
>once|TRBV30|.|TRBJ1-5
CAWSGGLNQPQHF
TGTGCCTGGAGTGGAGGTCTCAATCAGCCCCAGCATTTT
>once|TRBV12-5|.|TRBJ1-5
CASGRVTGSRGSNQPQHF
TGTGCTAGTGGACGCGTTACAGGGTCCAGAGGCAGCAATCAGCCCCAGCATTTT
>few|TRBV9|TRBD1|TRBJ2-5
CASSVGNRGRETQYF
TGTGCCAGCAGCGTAGGAAACAGGGGAAGAGAGACCCAGTACTTC
>.|TRBV29-1|.|TRBJ2-5
CSVLGGGGVETQYF
TGCAGCGTTCTTGGGGGAGGGGGCGTTGAGACCCAGTACTTC
>.|TRBV19|.|TRBJ2-3
CATRGDTQYF
TGTGCCACCCGAGGCGATACGCAGTATTTT
>few|TRBV15|.|TRBJ1-5
CATSGLNQPQHF
TGTGCCACCAGCGGTCTCAATCAGCCCCAGCATTTT
>.|TRBV6-5|.|TRBJ2-4
CASSASGASIQYF
TGTGCCAGCAGCGCATCGGGGGCGAGCATTCAGTACTTC
>.|TRBV7-2|.|TRBJ2-5
CASSASTGWGGTQYF
TGTGCCAGCAGCGCATCGACAGGTTGGGGAGGGACCCAGTACTTC
>.|TRBV30|.|TRBJ2-3
CAWNVRGRGTDTQYF
TGTGCCTGGAACGTCCGGGGGCGGGGGACAGATACGCAGTATTTT